The T cell receptor (beta chain) described here comes from a study of T cells in Graves' hyperthyroidism and ophthalmopathy. This clonotype was found many times. Amplification yielded TCR beta CDR3 regions, with RNA transcripts as the source. With the HTBI primer set, the TCR CDR3 went through a first round of RT-PCR. TCRdb ran MiXCR on the multiplex PCR reads and lists one entry per CDR3 protein. The sample lists hundreds of thousands of distinct CDR3 sequences; approximately 15% were seen once. Germline CDR1 is MNHNS and CDR2 is SASEGT. The V segment lost 8 bases and the J segment 7 bases; nucleotides outside the gene matches: 9. This CDR3 region has 14 residues.

Source material: blood. The TCR comes from a woman aged 40 to 50 with Graves' ophthalmopathy. This sequence joins TRBV6-1 and TRBJ1-5; 9 nucleotides line up with TRBD1. The CDR3, as DNA: TGTGCCAGCGCCTCGCGGGACAGGGTGCAGCCCCAGCATTTT. Translating it yields CASASRDRVQPQHF.